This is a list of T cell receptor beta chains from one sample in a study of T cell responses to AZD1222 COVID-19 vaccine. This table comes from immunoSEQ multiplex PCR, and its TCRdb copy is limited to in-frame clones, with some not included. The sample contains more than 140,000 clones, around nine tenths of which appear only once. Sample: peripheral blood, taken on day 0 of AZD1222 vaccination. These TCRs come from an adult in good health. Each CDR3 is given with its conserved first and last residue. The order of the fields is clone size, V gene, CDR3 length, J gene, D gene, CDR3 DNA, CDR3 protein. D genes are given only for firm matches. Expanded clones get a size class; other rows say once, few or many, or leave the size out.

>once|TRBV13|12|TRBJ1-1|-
TGTGCCAGCAGCTTATCGAACACTGAAGCTTTCTTT
CASSLSNTEAFF
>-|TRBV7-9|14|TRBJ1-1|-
TGTGCCAGCAGCTCTTATACAGGGAACACTGAAGCTTTCTTT
CASSSYTGNTEAFF
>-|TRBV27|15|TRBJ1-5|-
TGTGCCAGCAGTTCGGCTGCTAAGGGCAATCAGCCCCAGCATTTT
CASSSAAKGNQPQHF
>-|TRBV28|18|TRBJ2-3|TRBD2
TGTGCCAGCAGCCCCAACCGGGCTAGCGGCCTAGGGACAGATACGCAGTATTTT
CASSPNRASGLGTDTQYF
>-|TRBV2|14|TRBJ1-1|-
TGTGCCAGCAGTGAAGGACGGACGAACACTGAAGCTTTCTTT
CASSEGRTNTEAFF
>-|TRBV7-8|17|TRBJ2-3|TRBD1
TGTGCCAGCAGCTTGGGCGGGGACAGGGCTCCCCACCAACTACAGTATTTT
CASSLGGDRAPHQLQYF
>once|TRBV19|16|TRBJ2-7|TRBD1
TGTGCCAGTAGTCCCTTTGGGACAGGGAAATCCTACGAGCAGTACTTC
CASSPFGTGKSYEQYF
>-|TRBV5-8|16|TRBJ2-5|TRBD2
TGTGCCAGCAGCCCCGAGACTAGCGGGAGGGCAGAGACCCAGTACTTC
CASSPETSGRAETQYF
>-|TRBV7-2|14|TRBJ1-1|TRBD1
TGTGCCAGCAGTCCATTTCAGGGGGCTGGTGAAGCTTTCTTT
CASSPFQGAGEAFF
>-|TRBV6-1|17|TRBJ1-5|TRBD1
TGTGCCAGCAGTGCGGACTTACAGGGGGCACGAAATCAGCCCCAGCATTTT
CASSADLQGARNQPQHF
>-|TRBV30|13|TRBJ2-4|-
TGTGCCTGGGCCCCCGGGAGCGTGGGCATTCAGTACTTC
CAWAPGSVGIQYF
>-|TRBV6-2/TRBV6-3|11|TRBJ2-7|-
TGTGCCAGCAGTTGGACCTACGAGCAGTACTTC
CASSWTYEQYF
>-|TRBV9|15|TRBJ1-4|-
TGTGCCAGCAGCGGTGGACAGAGGGCCATTGAAAAACTGTTTTTT
CASSGGQRAIEKLFF
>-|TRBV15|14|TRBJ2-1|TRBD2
TGTGCCACCAGCACCGGGAGGGCCTGGAATGAGCAGTTCTTC
CATSTGRAWNEQFF
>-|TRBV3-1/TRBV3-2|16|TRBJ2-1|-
TGTGCCAGCAGCCCCTACCGGGACCCCCCCCACAATGAGCAGTTCTTC
CASSPYRDPPHNEQFF
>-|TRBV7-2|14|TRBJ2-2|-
TGTGCCAGCAGCTTAAAATACGACACCGGGGAGCTGTTTTTT
CASSLKYDTGELFF
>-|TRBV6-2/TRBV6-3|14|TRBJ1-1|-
TGTGCCAGCAGCTCCTCCTTGTTCGGGGTTGGAGCTTTCTTT
CASSSSLFGVGAFF
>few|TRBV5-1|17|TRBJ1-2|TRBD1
TGCGCCAGCAGGATTCCCCCGCGGACAGGGGGCCCTCGGGGCTACACCTTC
CASRIPPRTGGPRGYTF
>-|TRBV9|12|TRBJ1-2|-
TGTGCCAGCAGCGTAGGAGGGAATGGCTACACCTTC
CASSVGGNGYTF
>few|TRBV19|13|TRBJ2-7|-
TGTGCCAGTAGTATCACAGTAATGTACGAGCAGTACTTC
CASSITVMYEQYF
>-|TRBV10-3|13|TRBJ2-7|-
TGTGCCATCAGTGACACATCGACTTACGAGCAGTACTTC
CAISDTSTYEQYF
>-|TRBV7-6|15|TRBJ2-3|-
TGTGCCAGCAGCAAACGGGGCAGGGGATCAGATACGCAGTATTTT
CASSKRGRGSDTQYF
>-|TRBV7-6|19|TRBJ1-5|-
TGTGCCAGCAGTCCACCCGGCGGAGCCCGGACGCATAGCAATCAGCCCCAGCATTTT
CASSPPGGARTHSNQPQHF
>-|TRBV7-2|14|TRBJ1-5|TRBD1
TGTGCCAGCAGCCAGGACAGGGGAGGGCAGCCCCAGCATTTT
CASSQDRGGQPQHF
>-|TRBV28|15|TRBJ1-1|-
TGTGCCAGCAGTCCGCCGGGAGTACACACCGCTGAAGCTTTCTTT
CASSPPGVHTAEAFF
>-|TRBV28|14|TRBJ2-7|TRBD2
TGTGCCAGCAGGAGTGGGAGGGCCCCCTACGAGCAGTACTTC
CASRSGRAPYEQYF
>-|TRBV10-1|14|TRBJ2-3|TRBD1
TGCGCCAGCAGAGACAGGGGGCCCTCAGATACGCAGTATTTT
CASRDRGPSDTQYF
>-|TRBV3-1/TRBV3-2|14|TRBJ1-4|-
TGTGCCAGCAGTGACAGGCCGCGGAGTGAAAAACTGTTTTTT
CASSDRPRSEKLFF
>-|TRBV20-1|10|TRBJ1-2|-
TGCAGTGCTAGTGGAGATGGCTACACCTTC
CSASGDGYTF
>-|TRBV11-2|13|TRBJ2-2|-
TGTGCCAGCAGCTTGTATCGGGCGGAGGAGCTGTTTTTT
CASSLYRAEELFF
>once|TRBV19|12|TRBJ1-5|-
TGTGCGACCTCGACAGGAGATCAGCCCCAGCATTTT
CATSTGDQPQHF
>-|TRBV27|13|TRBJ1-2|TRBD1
TGTGCCAGCAAGACCACAGGGGGACATGGCTACACCTTC
CASKTTGGHGYTF
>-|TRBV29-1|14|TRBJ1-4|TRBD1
TGCAGCGTTGAAGCGGGGACAGGGGGTGAAAAACTGTTTTTT
CSVEAGTGGEKLFF
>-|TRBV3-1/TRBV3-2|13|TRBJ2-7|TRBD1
TGTGCCAGCGCTCCGACAGGGGAAGTCGAGCAGTACTTC
CASAPTGEVEQYF
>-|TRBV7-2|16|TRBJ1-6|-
TGTGCCAGCAGTTATGCTAGCCGGGAAAAAAGGTCACCCCTCCACTTT
CASSYASREKRSPLHF
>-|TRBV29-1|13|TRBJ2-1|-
TGCAGCGTTGACGTAAGCTCCTACAATGAGCAGTTCTTC
CSVDVSSYNEQFF
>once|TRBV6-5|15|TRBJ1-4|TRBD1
TGTGCCAGCAGTACTGACAGGGGGCTTAACGAAAAACTGTTTTTT
CASSTDRGLNEKLFF
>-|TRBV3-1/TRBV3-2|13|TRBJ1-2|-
TGTGCCAGCAGCCAAGAGGGCCGCGCGGGCTACACCTTC
CASSQEGRAGYTF
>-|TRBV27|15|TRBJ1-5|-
TGTGCCAGCAGTCCCCGGGGAGGGGGCAATCAGCCCCAGCATTTT
CASSPRGGGNQPQHF
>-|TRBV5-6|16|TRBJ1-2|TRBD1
TGTGCCAGCAGCTTGGTGGGGACAGGGATTTTAGATGGCTACACCTTC
CASSLVGTGILDGYTF
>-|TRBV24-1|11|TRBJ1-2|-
TGTGCCACCAGACAGGGTCATGGCTACACCTTC
CATRQGHGYTF
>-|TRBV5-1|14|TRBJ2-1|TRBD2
TGCGCCAGCAGCCTGGGACTAGCCAGCAATGAGCAGTTCTTC
CASSLGLASNEQFF
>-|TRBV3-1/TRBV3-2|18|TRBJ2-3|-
TGTGCCAGCAGCCAAGAGGCGCTGACGGGTTCTAGCACAGATACGCAGTATTTT
CASSQEALTGSSTDTQYF
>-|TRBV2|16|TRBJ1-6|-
TGTGCCAGCAGCCGGGACACAAGCTCCTATAATTCACCCCTCCACTTT
CASSRDTSSYNSPLHF
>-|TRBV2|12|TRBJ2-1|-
TGTGCCAGCAAGATACCATACAATGAGCAGTTCTTC
CASKIPYNEQFF